One and the same sample provided the 19 T cell receptor beta chains below, sequenced in a study of T cells in women clearing cervical HPV infection. Profiled with immunoSEQ multiplex PCR; TCRdb holds only in-frame clones, not every one. The sample holds under 40,000 clones. Source material: blood buffy coat. These receptors all stem from a woman aged 18 to 75 with a cervical HPV16 infection that either progressed to CIN3+ or cleared (not recorded which).

For this clone: The observed sequence ends 3 residues before the CDR3 terminus, with the missing tail filled in from the germline J gene. The rearrangement uses TRBV2 and TRBJ2-3, with 7 bases aligning to TRBD2. J was trimmed by 0 bases and V by 7 bases; bases with no gene match: 7. Germline V gene sequence: CDR1 SNHLY, CDR2 FYNNEI. CDR3 length equals 15 residues. The CDR3 is CASTFDSGSTDTQYF. CDR3 DNA (partial): TGTGCCAGCACTTTTGATAGCGGGAGCACAGATACG.

In regard to this clone: The missing CDR3 end, 3 residues past where the read stops, is filled in from the germline J gene. The chain is built from TRBV29-1 and TRBJ2-3; D is perhaps TRBD1 (5 bases). V gave up 8 bases and J gave up 6 bases, with 27 bases separating them. The CDR3 extends over 16 amino acids. CDR1 and CDR2 (germline): SQVTM, ANQGSEA. The CDR3 DNA, read in part, is TGCAGCACCTCGTTTGGTCGGCAGGGAAAAGGTGATACG. This translates into CSTSFGRQGKGDT. The whole CDR3 region reads CSTSFGRQGKGDTQYF.

To note about this clone: The CDR3 goes on 3 residues after the read ends, and that part is filled in from the germline J gene. The chain recombines TRBV7-2 with TRBJ1-2, with D unclear. CDR3 length: 15 residues. Germline loops: CDR1 SGHTA, CDR2 FQGNSA. The CDR3 region is CASSLGSSSYNDYTF. Partial CDR3 DNA: TGTGCCAGCAGCTTAGGCAGTAGCTCCTACAATGAC.

Concerning this clone: The sequence runs out 3 residues before the end of the CDR3; the remainder is reconstructed from the germline J gene. The chain couples TRBV28 to TRBJ2-3; D is perhaps TRBD1 (6 bases). Germline V gene sequence: CDR1 MDHEN, CDR2 SYDVKM. CDR3 length equals 14 residues. Trimming took 3 bases from V and 3 from J, leaving 10 bases between them. The CDR3 spells CASSFAGVTDTQYF. The covered CDR3 bases are TGTGCCAGCAGTTTTGCAGGGGTGACAGATACG.

As to this clone: The observed sequence ends 3 residues before the CDR3 terminus, with the missing tail filled in from the germline J gene. The chain combines TRBV7-6 with TRBJ2-3; TRBD2 aligns across 10 bases. Looked up from germline, CDR1 is SGHVS and CDR2 is FNYEAQ. Trimming cost V 2 bases and J 2 bases; bases outside gene matches: 4. This CDR3 contains 16 residues. This CDR3 is CASSLLLAGNTDTQYF. The CDR3 DNA, read in part, is TGTGCCAGCAGCTTATTACTAGCGGGGAACACAGATACG.

About this clone: The read halts 3 residues ahead of the CDR3 end, with the missing end drawn from the germline J gene. The chain carries TRBV19 and TRBJ1-2; D gene unclear. Germline loops: CDR1 LNHDA, CDR2 SQIVND (reference sequence). The CDR3 contains 16 residues. CDR3 region: CASSMETSEGNNDYTF. The CDR3 bases that were read are TGTGCCAGTAGTATGGAGACTAGCGAAGGAAACAATGAC.

Of note for this clone: Read sequence stops 3 residues before the CDR3 end, and the germline J gene provides the missing end. This sequence joins TRBV5-1 and TRBJ2-3; D might be TRBD1 (6 bases). Germline V gene lookup returns CDR1 SGHRS and CDR2 YFSETQ. CDR3 length: 16 residues. CDR3 residues: CASSISRDISAETQYF. The part of the CDR3 DNA that was read is TGCGCCAGCAGCATTAGCCGGGACATCAGTGCGGAGACG.

Comment on this clone: The read terminates 3 residues before the CDR3 end, so the remaining end is supplied by the germline J gene. The chain uses TRBV7-6 and TRBJ2-7; possible D gene TRBD2, 6 bases. Trimming pared 5 bases from V and 2 bases from J, leaving 13 bases between. Per germline, CDR1 SGHVS and CDR2 FNYEAQ. The CDR3 totals 14 residues. The sequenced part of the CDR3 DNA is TGTGCCAGCAGCGGCCGGGTAGCGGCCTACGAG. It is translated as CASSGRVAAYE. The CDR3 reads in full as CASSGRVAAYEQYF. The full variable domain, in which reference TRBV7-6 and TRBJ2-7 provide the parts outside the CDR3, is GAGVSQSPRYKVTKRGQDVALRCDPISGHVSLYWYRQALGQGPEFLTYFNYEAQQDKSGLPNDRFSAERPEGSISTLTIQRTEQRDSAMYRCASSGRVAAYEQYFGPGTRLTVT.

Regarding this clone: The CDR3 goes on 3 residues after the read ends, and that part is filled in from the germline J gene. The chain links TRBV7-9 to TRBJ1-1, with D tentatively TRBD1 (5 bases). This CDR3 is 14 amino acids long. Trimming left V 8 bases short and J 3 bases short, with 16 bases between. Germline CDR1 reads SEHNR; CDR2 reads FQNEAQ (reference sequence). The sequenced CDR3 bases are TGTGCCAGCGTTACCCAGGGCCGAGACACTGAA. Residues: CASVTQGRDTE. The full CDR3 protein reads CASVTQGRDTEAFF.

The CDR3 bases that were read are TGTGCCAGCAGTGAAGTCCAGGAGGCGACC. This encodes CASSEVQEAT. The whole CDR3 protein reads CASSEVQEATQYF. The V and J genes are TRBV6-1 and TRBJ2-5; TRBD2 might be the D (5 bases). With the read ending 3 residues before the CDR3 end, the germline J gene is used to fill in that end. The CDR3 covers 13 residues. V was clipped by 1 base and J by 7 bases, with 10 bases between them. In germline, CDR1 is MNHNS, CDR2 SASEGT.

About this clone: The observed sequence ends 3 residues before the CDR3 terminus, with the missing tail filled in from the germline J gene. This chain joins TRBV7-9 and TRBJ1-1; D not resolved. V lost 1 base, J lost 4 bases, and 10 bases lay in between. Germline V CDR1 and CDR2: SEHNR, FQNEAQ (reference sequence). CDR3 length: 14 amino acids. This CDR3 is CASSLGSGSTEAFF. The sequenced part of the CDR3 DNA is TGTGCCAGCAGCTTAGGGTCGGGGAGCACTGAA.

Regarding this clone: The sequenced fragment ends 3 residues before the CDR3 boundary, so the rest is inferred from the germline J gene. This chain joins TRBV11-2 and TRBJ2-1, with 9 positions matching TRBD1. CDR1 and CDR2 from the germline V gene are SGHAT and FQNNGV. This CDR3 has 14 residues. The ends lost 8 bases at V and 8 bases at J; junction bases unmatched: 10. The CDR3 is CASGTGQGIYEQFF. The sequenced part of the CDR3 DNA is TGTGCCAGCGGAACGGGACAGGGTATATATGAG.

For this clone: The read ends 3 residues shy of where the CDR3 ends; the end is completed using the germline J gene. V usage is TRBV30 and J usage is TRBJ2-3; D gene uncertain. The CDR3 contains 11 residues. The germline V gene encodes CDR1 GTSNPN and CDR2 SVGIG (reference sequence). V was cut by 2 bases and J by 6 bases, with 6 bases left in between. The CDR3 DNA, read in part, is TGTGCCTGGAGTTCGGGTGATACG. This codes for CAWSSGDT. The full CDR3 protein is CAWSSGDTQYF.

Notes on this clone: The read terminates 3 residues before the CDR3 end, so the remaining end is supplied by the germline J gene. The chain has TRBV2 and TRBJ2-1; TRBD2 matches at 9 bases. The CDR3 covers 16 residues. CDR1 is SNHLY, CDR2 FYNNEI, per germline. J was trimmed by 7 bases and V by 8 bases; bases with no gene match: 15. CDR3 in amino acids: CASQHRWLAGPNEQFF. The DNA read from the CDR3 is TGTGCCAGCCAGCATAGGTGGCTAGCGGGGCCAAATGAG.

With regard to this clone: The read ends 3 residues shy of where the CDR3 ends; the end is completed using the germline J gene. This sequence joins TRBV4-1 and TRBJ2-3, with 9 positions matching TRBD2. V lost 4 bases, J lost 1 base, and 3 bases stayed unmatched. Per the germline V gene, CDR1 is MGHRA and CDR2 is YSYEKL. The CDR3 extends over 15 amino acids. The CDR3 bases that were read are TGCGCCAGCAGCCGTAGCGGGAGAGGCACAGATACG. This translates into CASSRSGRGTDT. The whole CDR3 sequence reads CASSRSGRGTDTQYF.

The part of the CDR3 DNA that was read is TGTGCCTGGAGTCCCCAGACTTACACTGAA. This codes for CAWSPQTYTE. The full CDR3 protein reads CAWSPQTYTEAFF. The rearrangement uses TRBV30 and TRBJ1-1, with unresolved D. From the germline J gene comes the end of the CDR3, since the read stops 3 residues before it. This CDR3 comprises 13 residues. The V end lost 2 bases, the J end lost 3 bases, and 10 bases lay between the germline ends. The germline V gene encodes CDR1 GTSNPN and CDR2 SVGIG (reference sequence).

Comment on this clone: The read gets to within 3 residues of the CDR3 end, and the germline J gene fills in the rest. The chain is built from TRBV10-3 and TRBJ1-4; no definite D call. V lost 3 bases and J 8 bases, leaving 13 bases between the germline ends. Germline CDR1 reads ENHRY; CDR2 reads SYGVKD. The CDR3 sequence is 14 residues long. CDR3 DNA, as far as it was read: TGTGCCATCAGTGATTACGGGGTGAGCGAAAAA. Protein sequence: CAISDYGVSEK. The CDR3 in its entirety is CAISDYGVSEKLFF.

For this clone: The read halts 3 residues ahead of the CDR3 end, with the missing end drawn from the germline J gene. The V call is TRBV29-1, the J call TRBJ1-3; 7 bases are a match to TRBD1. The V segment lost 4 bases and the J segment 0 bases; nucleotides outside the gene matches: 3. CDR3 size: 14 residues. In germline, CDR1 is SQVTM, CDR2 ANQGSEA. CDR3 sequence reads: CSVGTGSSGNTIYF. The DNA read from the CDR3 is TGCAGCGTTGGGACAGGTTCCTCTGGAAACACC.

As for this clone: The sequence runs out 3 residues before the end of the CDR3; the remainder is reconstructed from the germline J gene. The chain joins TRBV6-1 to TRBJ2-7; 7 bases are a match to TRBD1. Per the germline V gene, CDR1 is MNHNS and CDR2 is SASEGT. Trimming removed 3 bases from V and 2 bases from J; junction bases left unmatched: 7. This CDR3 comprises 15 residues. CDR3 in amino acids: CASSEALQGPYEQYF. The CDR3 bases that were read are TGTGCCAGCAGTGAGGCACTACAGGGGCCCTACGAG.